This TCR beta chain appears in the sequencing data of a study of blood T cell repertoires in COVID-19. Whole-study context: From T cells, B-cell-depleted T cells, or PBMCs came the material, which was cDNA or gDNA.

Original methodology: It was from reference gene primer amplification that nucleated cell counts were estimated. The protocol was immunoSEQ multiplex PCR, while the TCRdb copy is restricted to in-frame clones and leaves out a portion. V, J and clone size are taken as reported in that table, and D and trimming were inferred from the DNA itself. This sample has approximately 350,000 clones, with 80% to 90% found just once. In assigning cohorts, the study relied on participant-reported clinical history. The TCR originated in a man between 18 and 35 years old who had recovered from COVID-19. The sequencing sample was made of PBMCs or T cells enriched from blood (not recorded which).

CDR3 region: CASSQGGTGYSNQPQHF. CDR3 sequence (DNA): TGTGCCAGCAGCCAAGGCGGGACGGGATATAGCAATCAGCCCCAGCATTTT. The V call is TRBV4-2, the J call TRBJ1-5, with D possibly matching TRBD1 (5 bases). The CDR3 consists of 17 residues. The V end was cut by 1 base, the J end by 0 bases, with 13 bases between. Germline V gene data show CDR1 as LGHNA and CDR2 as YNFKEQ.